Following are 29 T cell receptor beta chains from one sample sequenced in a study of blood T cell repertoires in COVID-19. Profiled with immunoSEQ multiplex PCR; TCRdb holds only in-frame clones, not every one. Of about 59,000 clones listed, around 70% are singletons. The sequenced sample consisted of peripheral blood. The receptor set was obtained from a woman aged 70-85 years with acute or convalescent COVID-19.

The chain combines TRBV5-1 with TRBJ2-5; TRBD2 matches at 7 bases. This CDR3 is built from 15 residues. The germline CDR1 and CDR2 sequences are SGHRS and YFSETQ. J gave up 0 bases and V 4 bases, and 6 bases lay outside the gene matches. CDR3 loop: CASSPQAGDQETQYF. Here the CDR3 DNA reads TGCGCCAGCAGCCCCCAGGCGGGAGACCAAGAGACCCAGTACTTC.

This chain joins TRBV3-1 (or the pseudogene TRBV3-2) and TRBJ2-1; 8 positions match TRBD2. The trim removed 7 bases at V and 0 bases at J, leaving 11 bases unmatched. This CDR3 has 17 residues. The V gene's germline CDR1 is LGHDT and CDR2 YNNKEL (reference sequence). This chain's CDR3 is CASKDFRGTSSYNEQFF. In DNA form, the CDR3 reads TGTGCCAGCAAGGACTTCCGGGGGACTAGCTCCTACAATGAGCAGTTCTTC.

CDR3 loop: CASSLSPRGNTEAFF. Written as DNA, the CDR3 is TGTGCCAGCAGCTTGTCCCCCCGGGGGAACACTGAAGCTTTCTTT. The chain joins TRBV5-6 to TRBJ1-1; D ambiguous. Germline CDR1 SGHDT, CDR2 YYEEEE. This CDR3 is 15 amino acids long. Trimming shortened V by 1 base and J by 1 base, and 11 bases separated the two germline ends.

This clone has only one observation. V and J are TRBV10-3 and TRBJ1-1; the D gene is possibly TRBD1 (5 bases). The CDR3 is 12 amino acids. Germline CDR1 is ENHRY and CDR2 is SYGVKD. Trimming cost V 9 bases and J 1 base, with 9 bases left between them. CDR3 residues: CAIGQGNTEAFF. In DNA form, the CDR3 reads TGTGCCATAGGCCAGGGGAACACTGAAGCTTTCTTT.

The CDR3 nucleotides read TGTGCCAGCAGTTACTTTGGACAGGGGGGGGAGCAGTACTTC. This encodes CASSYFGQGGEQYF. The rearrangement uses TRBV6-2 or TRBV6-3 and TRBJ2-7; 10 bases line up with TRBD1. The CDR3 consists of 14 residues. The germline gives CDR1 MNHEY, CDR2 SVGEGT. Germline trimming cut 1 base from V and 7 bases from J; bases unmatched to any gene: 4.

This clone was counted between two and nine times. This chain connects TRBV10-3 to TRBJ2-3, with 8 bases that match TRBD2. With 2 bases clipped from V and 2 bases from J, the junction kept 15 bases outside the gene matches. The CDR3 is 19 residues long. Germline V gene lookup returns CDR1 ENHRY and CDR2 SYGVKD. This CDR3 reads CAISELKPGLVQLTDTQYF. The CDR3 coding sequence is TGTGCCATCAGTGAGCTTAAACCGGGACTAGTGCAGCTCACAGATACGCAGTATTTT.

The V and J genes are TRBV21-1 and TRBJ2-1; the table assigns TRBD1, which was not confirmed against the DNA. TRBV21-1 is noted as a pseudogene. This CDR3 comprises 17 residues. The chain's CDR3 is CASSKESRPGAENEQFF. As DNA, the CDR3 is TGTGCCAGCAGCAAAGAGTCCCGGCCAGGGGCGGAGAATGAGCAGTTCTTC.

This chain uses TRBV4-1 with TRBJ2-3; 12 bases map to TRBD2. This CDR3 has 18 residues. V shed 4 bases, J shed 2 bases, and the junction held 10 bases outside the gene matches. Germline-derived CDR1 and CDR2 are MGHRA and YSYEKL. In DNA, the CDR3 is TGCGCCAGCAGCCCCTGGACTAGCGGGGCCGGGGACACAGATACGCAGTATTTT. This encodes CASSPWTSGAGDTDTQYF.

This clone turned up a few times. The CDR3 bases are TGCGCCAGCAGCCCTTCAGGAAACTGGAACACTGAAGCTTTCTTT. Protein sequence: CASSPSGNWNTEAFF. The chain uses TRBV4-1 and TRBJ1-1, with D hard to call. V lost 4 bases and J 1 base, leaving 13 bases between the germline ends. The germline V gene has CDR1 MGHRA and CDR2 YSYEKL. The CDR3 covers 15 residues.

The chain recombines TRBV3-1 (or the pseudogene TRBV3-2) with TRBJ2-5; 7 nucleotides align to TRBD1. Germline assignment: CDR1 LGHDT and CDR2 YNNKEL (reference sequence). V dropped 6 bases and J dropped 5; count of bases not matched to a gene: 15. CDR3 length equals 16 residues. CDR3 DNA sequence: TGTGCCAGCAGTTTGGGACCGACAGGGTCGGGGGAGACCCAGTACTTC. Translated, it gives CASSLGPTGSGETQYF.

This clone was picked up a small number of times. The chain joins TRBV4-1 to TRBJ1-2, with D possibly being TRBD1 (6 bases). V was clipped by 4 bases and J by 1 base, with 13 bases between them. The CDR3 extends over 15 amino acids. Germline V gene lookup returns CDR1 MGHRA and CDR2 YSYEKL. This chain's CDR3 is CASSRGGQGNYGYTF. The CDR3 DNA reads TGCGCCAGCAGCCGGGGGGGGCAGGGTAACTATGGCTACACCTTC.

The V gene is TRBV18, the J gene TRBJ2-2, with TRBD1 matching 9 bases. J lost 4 bases, V lost 0 bases, and 6 bases had no gene match. The CDR3 totals 17 residues. Germline loops: CDR1 KGHSH, CDR2 LQKENI. CDR3 in amino acids: CASSPPNRGQLTGELFF. The DNA of the CDR3 is TGTGCCAGCTCACCACCGAACAGGGGGCAACTCACCGGGGAGCTGTTTTTT.

The chain recombines TRBV7-3 with TRBJ1-1; D unclear. The V gene lost 8 bases and the J gene lost 1 base, with 11 bases spanning the gap. The CDR3 contains 13 residues. The germline V gene encodes CDR1 SGHTA and CDR2 FQGTGA. CDR3 residues: CASGRGANTEAFF. The CDR3 bases are TGTGCCAGCGGTCGAGGAGCGAACACTGAAGCTTTCTTT.

J is TRBJ2-1 and V is TRBV2, with TRBD2 matching 11 bases. This CDR3 comprises 15 residues. After removal of 7 bases from V and 4 bases from J, the junction contained 6 bases not matched to a gene. The V gene's germline CDR1 is SNHLY and CDR2 FYNNEI. In nucleotides, the CDR3 is TGTGCCAGCACTCCAACTAGCGGGGGATACAATGAGCAGTTCTTC. This gives the protein CASTPTSGGYNEQFF.

The chain's CDR3 is CASSREDSSYNSPLHF. CDR3 nucleotide sequence: TGTGCCAGCAGCAGGGAAGACAGCTCCTATAATTCACCCCTCCACTTT. This rearrangement joins TRBV9 to TRBJ1-6; TRBD1 is a possible D gene (5 bases). V shed 4 bases and J shed 0 bases, with 11 bases lying between them. The CDR3 is made up of 16 amino acids. Germline V CDR1 and CDR2: SGDLS, YYNGEE.

The chain links TRBV29-1 to TRBJ1-1; the D is unclear. CDR1 is SQVTM and CDR2 is ANQGSEA in the germline V gene. V was pared by 6 bases and J by 3 bases, with 8 bases between. CDR3 length: 11 amino acids. CDR3 sequence (DNA): TGCAGCGTCACAAGATACACTGAAGCTTTCTTT. This gives the protein CSVTRYTEAFF.

The rearrangement links TRBV4-2 to TRBJ1-2; D remains ambiguous. Germline V CDR1 and CDR2: LGHNA, YNFKEQ. The V end lost 0 bases, the J end lost 2 bases, and 7 bases lay between the germline ends. This CDR3 has 14 amino acids. In DNA, the CDR3 is TGTGCCAGCAGCCAAGAGGCCAGAAACTATGGCTACACCTTC. This codes for CASSQEARNYGYTF.

This clone has a single count. The chain recombines TRBV5-1 with TRBJ1-1; weak D call: TRBD1 (6 bases). This CDR3 has 13 residues. Trimming took 4 bases from V and 11 from J, leaving 18 bases between them. Germline lookup yields CDR1 SGHRS and CDR2 YFSETQ. CDR3 coding DNA: TGCGCCAGCAGCGGAAGTTTTTCAGGGGAGGCTTTCTTT. Translated, it gives CASSGSFSGEAFF.

This clone has only a few counts. The rearrangement uses TRBV7-9 and TRBJ2-2; no clear D. This CDR3 is built from 12 residues. V was shortened by 3 bases and J by 6 bases, with 5 bases between the two germline ends. CDR1 is SEHNR and CDR2 is FQNEAQ in the germline V gene (reference sequence). The DNA for the CDR3 is TGTGCCAGCAGCTTCCCAGCCGGGGAGCTGTTTTTT. Translation: CASSFPAGELFF.

Points on this clone: A junction boundary mismatches the germline segment, possibly from a read error. CDR3 DNA: TGTGCCAGCAGTTTTGGCGTCTCCCAGAGGCAAAGTTTT. It encodes CASSFGVSQRQSF. The rearrangement uses TRBV27 and TRBJ1-5; D gene uncertain. The CDR3 extends over 13 amino acids. Germline-derived CDR1 and CDR2 are MNHEY and SMNVEV (reference sequence).

The chain uses TRBV24-1 and TRBJ2-1; 8 bases agree with TRBD1. The CDR3 covers 15 residues. CDR1 and CDR2 (germline): KGHDR, SFDVKD. V lost 4 bases and J lost 8; bases outside the gene matches: 9. CDR3 nucleotide sequence: TGTGCCACCAGTGACAGGGACAGGAAAGGCGATGAGCAGTTCTTC. Translated: CATSDRDRKGDEQFF.

The chain recombines TRBV24-1 with TRBJ2-2; 10 bases are a match to TRBD1. The V and J ends lost 4 bases and 7 bases, in that order; junction bases with no gene match: 5. The CDR3 has 15 residues. The germline gives CDR1 KGHDR, CDR2 SFDVKD. The CDR3 DNA sequence: TGTGCCACCAGTGACTCGGGACAGGGGATCGGGGAGCTGTTTTTT. Translating it yields CATSDSGQGIGELFF.

This chain joins TRBV5-1 and TRBJ2-1; D not certain. The ends were cut back, 0 bases at V and 0 bases at J, with 13 bases in the middle. The CDR3 extends over 17 amino acids. The germline V gene has CDR1 SGHRS and CDR2 YFSETQ. The CDR3 region is CASSLGVGQFSYNEQFF. The CDR3 nucleotides are TGCGCCAGCAGCTTGGGAGTGGGCCAGTTCTCCTACAATGAGCAGTTCTTC.

This clone was counted between two and nine times. V and J are TRBV28 and TRBJ1-5; D unclear. Germline CDR1 MDHEN, CDR2 SYDVKM. The CDR3 has 14 residues. Trimming left V 6 bases short and J 3 bases short, with 12 bases between. CDR3 protein: CASRRGGNNQPQHF. CDR3 nucleotide sequence: TGTGCCAGCAGGAGAGGAGGGAACAATCAGCCCCAGCATTTT.

This clone appeared a few times. The genes are TRBV19 and TRBJ1-5; 10 bases are a match to TRBD1. CDR3 length: 15 amino acids. Trimming took 6 bases from V and 4 from J; bases not matched to a gene: 6. The germline V gene has CDR1 LNHDA and CDR2 SQIVND (reference sequence). CDR3 amino acids: CASSLRTGGNQPQHF. DNA for the CDR3: TGTGCCAGTAGCCTTAGGACAGGGGGGAATCAGCCCCAGCATTTT.

The chain links TRBV5-6 to TRBJ1-2; 9 bases align to TRBD1. The CDR3 is 13 amino acids. Germline V gene lookup returns CDR1 SGHDT and CDR2 YYEEEE. After removal of 5 bases from V and 7 bases from J, the junction contained 6 bases not matched to a gene. CDR3 sequence (DNA): TGTGCCAGCAGTTTGACAGGGGGTCTTGGCTACACCTTC. Translated: CASSLTGGLGYTF.

This chain uses TRBV7-9 with TRBJ1-6, with no clear D. V shed 5 bases and J shed 8 bases, with 10 bases lying between them. Germline CDR1 and CDR2: SEHNR and FQNEAQ (reference sequence). The CDR3 loop spans 13 amino acids. For the CDR3, the DNA is TGTGCCAGCAGCCCTAGGTGGGATTCACCCCTCCACTTT. Translating it yields CASSPRWDSPLHF.

This clone has just one count. The rearrangement joins TRBV9 to TRBJ1-1; no clear D. Germline-derived CDR1 and CDR2 are SGDLS and YYNGEE. The CDR3 runs to 15 residues. Between the trimmed V and J ends, which lost 0 bases and 6 bases, there was a span of 15 bases. CDR3 sequence reads: CASSVALEQPSEAFF. The DNA of the CDR3 is TGTGCCAGCAGCGTAGCTCTGGAACAGCCTTCTGAAGCTTTCTTT.

This chain joins TRBV2 and TRBJ2-1, with 11 nucleotides matching TRBD2. CDR1 SNHLY and CDR2 FYNNEI come from the germline V gene. The CDR3 length is 15 residues. The V and J ends lost 7 bases and 12 bases, in that order; junction bases with no gene match: 14. The CDR3 here is CASTQGLAAPTVQFF. The CDR3 bases are TGTGCCAGCACCCAGGGACTAGCGGCCCCAACGGTGCAGTTCTTC.